This T cell receptor beta chain was recovered during a study of blood T cell repertoires in COVID-19. In the study's own analysis: How many nucleated cells were present was estimated from reference gene primer amplification. Sequencing was performed with immunoSEQ multiplex PCR; in TCRdb, only in-frame clones are kept and a portion is missing. That table supplies the V and J calls and clone size; D and trimming were determined from the DNA. The sample shows roughly 180,000 clones, 60% to 85% of them seen only once. Material for sequencing was peripheral blood. This TCR was sampled from a woman aged 60 to 75 with COVID-19, enrolled during active disease.

CDR3 DNA: TGCGCCAGCAGCTTGGCGGGACAGGGCCATTCACCCCTCCACTTT. This encodes CASSLAGQGHSPLHF. The V gene is TRBV5-1, the J gene TRBJ1-6; 9 bases align to TRBD1. This CDR3 has 15 amino acids. V lost 0 bases to trimming and J lost 8 bases; unmatched junction nucleotides: 3. In germline, CDR1 is SGHRS, CDR2 YFSETQ.